This T cell receptor (beta chain) was observed in a study of cytomegalovirus exposure and HLA in healthy donors. Study-level results: Both high specificity and high sensitivity reportedly marked the classifier's diagnosis of cytomegalovirus status.

The germline gives CDR1 SEHNR, CDR2 FQNEAQ (reference sequence). The CDR3 sequence is 16 residues long. Unmatched junction bases numbered 11, after V lost 5 bases and J lost 5 bases. It was with 60 Vbeta and 13 Jbeta primers that the PCR ran. The method was immunoSEQ multiplex PCR; TCRdb's version includes in-frame clones alone and lacks a portion of them. There are 120,000 to 150,000 clones in the sample; roughly two thirds occur only once, and approximately 15% lies in the top ten. This clone came up a few times. What it recognizes is unknown. The receptor was derived from a human donor in good health. The material sequenced was PBMCs. The chain is built from TRBV7-9 and TRBJ2-2; 7 positions agree with TRBD1. The chain's CDR3 is CASSPRQGPETGELFF. The CDR3 bases are TGTGCCAGCAGCCCCCGACAGGGACCGGAAACCGGGGAGCTGTTTTTT.